One and the same sample provided the 23 T cell receptor beta chains below, sequenced in a study of T cell repertoires in cytomegalovirus infection (dated by TCRdb to between 2017 and 2020). The treatment or condition label, as the study defines it: in vitro stimulation with specific CMV peptide epitopes to enrich CMV-specific T cells. The reads were generated on an Illumina HiSeq 1500. The public reads were run again by TCRdb, first through fastp at Q25 and then through MiXCR, and only productive beta chains were kept. Every distinct CDR3 protein forms one entry, paired with its most common genes and DNA. This sample is represented by hundreds of thousands of distinct CDR3 sequences; roughly a third of them were singletons. About 18% of the sample goes to the ten largest clones. No antigen is known for these receptors. Sequenced material: cultured PBMCs, taken from culture after CMV antigen stimulation. The receptors were gathered from a human donor in good health (CMV status not recorded). Some clones in this sample may be carry-over from other donors' samples.

V and J are TRBV6-8 and TRBJ1-5; possibly TRBD1 for D (5 bases). This CDR3 is built from 13 residues. V was shortened by 7 bases and J by 9 bases, with 16 bases between the two germline ends. CDR1 and CDR2 (germline): MNHGY, SAAAGT. CDR3 in amino acids: CASKDGDPRPQHF. As DNA, the CDR3 is TGTGCCAGCAAGGATGGGGACCCAAGGCCCCAGCATTTT.

The chain combines TRBV11-2 with TRBJ2-5, with D tentatively TRBD1 or TRBD2 (5 bases each). This CDR3 region has 12 residues. Germline loops: CDR1 SGHAT, CDR2 FQNNGV. V lost 5 bases and J lost 9, with 13 bases in between. The DNA for the CDR3 is TGTGCCAGCAGCCCCGGGACCACAGCCCAGTACTTC. Its translation: CASSPGTTAQYF.

CDR3 in DNA: TGTGCCACCAGTGATTCTAGCGGGGGGCACACAGATACGCAGTATTTT. Translating gives CATSDSSGGHTDTQYF. The V gene is TRBV24-1, the J gene TRBJ2-3, with 11 bases that match TRBD2. Germline loops: CDR1 KGHDR, CDR2 SFDVKD. The V and J ends lost 2 bases and 2 bases, in that order; junction bases with no gene match: 2. This CDR3 is built from 16 residues.

This clonotype was counted many times. The V and J genes are TRBV7-2 and TRBJ2-7; D is possibly TRBD1 (5 bases). The germline V gene has CDR1 SGHTA and CDR2 FQGNSA. The CDR3 has 15 residues. With 1 base removed from V and 2 bases from J, the gap between germline ends came to 12 bases. The CDR3 spells CASSLVATDAYEQYF. Written as DNA, the CDR3 is TGTGCCAGCAGCTTAGTGGCGACAGATGCCTACGAGCAGTACTTC.

The gene calls are TRBV2 and TRBJ2-1; D is unresolved. Trimming shortened V by 2 bases and J by 7 bases, and 9 bases separated the two germline ends. The CDR3 is 13 amino acids. In germline, CDR1 is SNHLY, CDR2 FYNNEI. The CDR3 region is CASSEIGGNEQFF. CDR3 DNA sequence: TGTGCCAGCAGTGAAATTGGCGGAAATGAGCAGTTCTTC.

This clonotype was observed a handful of times. The chain has TRBV7-9 and TRBJ1-5, with D tentatively TRBD1 (6 bases). Germline V gene data show CDR1 as SEHNR and CDR2 as FQNEAQ (reference sequence). With 10 bases removed from V and 4 bases from J, the gap between germline ends came to 17 bases. The CDR3 runs 14 residues. The CDR3 here is CATQGQGVNQPQHF. The CDR3 DNA is TGTGCCACACAGGGCCAGGGTGTTAATCAGCCCCAGCATTTT.

The chain employs TRBV2 and TRBJ2-1; D is undetermined. This CDR3 spans 14 amino acids. The V gene's germline CDR1 is SNHLY and CDR2 FYNNEI. Trimming cost V 8 bases and J 1 base, with 12 bases left between them. The CDR3 region is CASLGMGSYNEQFF. The DNA for the CDR3 is TGTGCCAGCCTTGGGATGGGATCCTACAATGAGCAGTTCTTC.

The sample holds a few counts of this clonotype. V is TRBV20-1 and J is TRBJ1-4, with 7 bases aligning to TRBD1. The CDR3 totals 19 residues. Germline V gene lookup returns CDR1 DFQATT and CDR2 SNEGSKA (reference sequence). Trimming at V came to 1 base and at J to 6 bases, leaving 20 bases not matched to a gene. CDR3 sequence reads: CSARAGPGQTITEHEKLFF. The CDR3 DNA reads TGCAGTGCTAGAGCGGGACCGGGACAGACCATAACCGAACATGAAAAACTGTTTTTT.

There are many counts of this clonotype. The gene calls are TRBV12-3 or TRBV12-4 and TRBJ2-3, with 8 positions matching TRBD2. V trimming: 6 bases; J trimming: 0 bases; junction bases outside the gene matches: 11. This CDR3 spans 17 amino acids. In nucleotides, the CDR3 is TGTGCCAGCAGCTTCCTTCGCGGGGGGTTTAGCACAGATACGCAGTATTTT. Its protein is CASSFLRGGFSTDTQYF.

This clonotype showed up many times. This chain uses TRBV7-9 with TRBJ1-1, with a weak D call TRBD1 (5 bases). The CDR3 runs to 15 residues. Per germline, CDR1 SEHNR and CDR2 FQNEAQ (reference sequence). V lost 2 bases, J lost 5 bases, and 15 bases lay in between. The CDR3 nucleotides read TGTGCCAGCAGCTTAAGGGTAATCAGGGAGACTGAAGCTTTCTTT. Protein: CASSLRVIRETEAFF. Full variable domain (missing parts from reference TRBV7-9 and TRBJ1-1): DTGVSQNPRHKITKRGQNVTFRCDPISEHNRLYWYRQTLGQGPEFLTYFQNEAQLEKSRLLSDRFSAERPKGSFSTLEIQRTEQGDSAMYLCASSLRVIRETEAFFGQGTRLTVV.

A few counts support this clonotype. The gene calls are TRBV7-2 and TRBJ2-7; weak D call: TRBD2 (5 bases). Trimming left V 5 bases short and J 0 bases short, with 17 bases between. The germline V gene encodes CDR1 SGHTA and CDR2 FQGNSA. This CDR3 has 16 amino acids. The CDR3 loop is CASSRPAGLSSYEQYF. Here the CDR3 DNA reads TGTGCCAGCAGCCGACCGGCGGGTCTAAGCTCCTACGAGCAGTACTTC.

This clonotype was detected only a few times. The chain carries TRBV6-6 and TRBJ2-7; a weak D match, TRBD2 (5 bases). Germline CDR1 is MNHNY and CDR2 is SVGAGI (reference sequence). The CDR3 consists of 12 residues. The V and J ends lost 2 bases and 7 bases respectively, with 9 bases between them. The CDR3 sequence: CASSYVGEEQYF. The CDR3 DNA reads as TGTGCCAGCAGTTACGTGGGAGAAGAGCAGTACTTC.

This rearrangement joins TRBV29-1 to TRBJ2-3; 9 bases are a match to TRBD2. Germline V gene lookup returns CDR1 SQVTM and CDR2 ANQGSEA. V shed 0 bases, J shed 7 bases, and the junction held 20 bases outside the gene matches. The CDR3 sequence is 19 residues long. In DNA, the CDR3 is TGCAGCGTTGAAGATCCAGGCGGACCTAGCGGGGTCTTCTCCAATACGCAGTATTTT. This translates into CSVEDPGGPSGVFSNTQYF.

This chain joins TRBV28 and TRBJ1-5; no firm D call. This CDR3 is 13 amino acids long. V dropped 1 base and J dropped 7 bases, with 8 bases sitting between them. Germline CDR1 and CDR2: MDHEN and SYDVKM. CDR3 loop: CASSLLRVQPQHF. The CDR3 DNA follows: TGTGCCAGCAGTTTATTGAGGGTCCAGCCCCAGCATTTT.

CDR3 region: CATSIRPTAGRYNEQFF. CDR3 nucleotide sequence: TGTGCCACCAGCATACGCCCCACAGCGGGTCGATACAATGAGCAGTTCTTC. The chain has TRBV15 and TRBJ2-1; D may be TRBD2 (6 bases). Germline values: CDR1 LNHNV, CDR2 YYDKDF (reference sequence). Deletions cut 4 bases from V and 4 bases from J, with 20 bases between. This CDR3 spans 17 amino acids.

This clonotype was found a few times. The chain couples TRBV2 to TRBJ1-6, with 7 bases identical to TRBD1. This CDR3 has 15 amino acids. J lost 8 bases, V lost 6 bases, and 10 bases had no gene match. Germline V gives CDR1 SNHLY, CDR2 FYNNEI. This CDR3 reads CASSRDSTGDSPLHF. The DNA of the CDR3 is TGTGCCAGCAGCAGGGACAGTACTGGGGATTCACCCCTCCACTTT.

The chain combines TRBV6-1 with TRBJ2-7; D remains unclear. Per the germline V gene, CDR1 is MNHNS and CDR2 is SASEGT. The V end lost 8 bases, the J end lost 7 bases, and 21 bases lay between the germline ends. This CDR3 spans 14 amino acids. CDR3 bases: TGTGCCAGCGCACTGGCGGCGCCGCCTAGGGAGCAGTACTTC. Translated: CASALAAPPREQYF.

This clonotype was detected only a few times. The chain joins TRBV19 to TRBJ2-3; TRBD1 might be the D (6 bases). V shed 3 bases and J shed 2 bases, with 15 bases lying between them. Germline V lookup: CDR1 LNHDA, CDR2 SQIVND (reference sequence). CDR3 length: 16 residues. The CDR3: CASSMRTDASTDTQYF. CDR3 nucleotides: TGTGCCAGTAGTATGAGGACAGACGCATCCACAGATACGCAGTATTTT.

This clonotype was recorded at least ten times. DNA of the CDR3: TGTGCCAGCAGCTTAAACCCGGGCTCGATCACCGGGGAGCTGTTTTTT. Translating gives CASSLNPGSITGELFF. This chain uses TRBV7-2 with TRBJ2-2; D call uncertain. The V end was cut by 2 bases, the J end by 4 bases, with 14 bases between. In germline, CDR1 is SGHTA, CDR2 FQGNSA. The CDR3 contains 16 residues.

This clonotype occurred a few times. The chain is built from TRBV19 and TRBJ2-3; weak D call: TRBD1 (6 bases). The CDR3 has 14 residues. The ends were cut back, 6 bases at V and 3 bases at J, with 13 bases in the middle. Looked up from germline, CDR1 is LNHDA and CDR2 is SQIVND (reference sequence). CDR3 bases: TGTGCCAGTAGGGAACAGGGTTGGACAGATACGCAGTATTTT. This codes for CASREQGWTDTQYF.

The gene calls are TRBV12-3 or TRBV12-4 and TRBJ2-7, with 10 bases matching TRBD1. The V gene end was trimmed by 6 bases and the J gene end by 3 bases; junction bases not matched to a gene: 11. The CDR3 loop spans 16 amino acids. This chain's CDR3 is CASSPVPGQGLYEQYF. For the CDR3, the DNA is TGTGCCAGCAGCCCTGTTCCGGGACAGGGGCTCTACGAGCAGTACTTC.

This clonotype was detected only a few times. The CDR3 is CASSRPRRGEQETQYF. The DNA for the CDR3 is TGCGCCAGCAGCCGGCCCCGCAGGGGGGAACAAGAGACCCAGTACTTC. This chain connects TRBV4-1 to TRBJ2-5; possible D gene TRBD1, 7 bases. CDR1 and CDR2 (germline): MGHRA, YSYEKL. V was trimmed by 4 bases and J by 2 bases, leaving 17 bases between them. The CDR3 runs to 16 residues.

This clonotype was seen a handful of times. The chain is built from TRBV7-9 and TRBJ1-2, with D maybe TRBD1 (5 bases). Germline lookup yields CDR1 SEHNR and CDR2 FQNEAQ (reference sequence). Deletions cut 3 bases from V and 7 bases from J, with 15 bases between. The CDR3 length is 14 residues. The CDR3 bases are TGTGCCAGCAGCTTTGGGGACGGGCGCCGTGGCTACACCTTC. This gives the protein CASSFGDGRRGYTF.